What follows describes a single T cell receptor beta chain. It lacks a known antigen. No base quality information exists; no much larger clone differs at one position. This specimen belongs to a study of T cell changes during pregnancy in multiple sclerosis (dated by TCRdb to the late 2010s). Some background on the complete study: Changes in the T cell repertoire over the course of pregnancy were examined in this study in women with multiple sclerosis.

Receptor amplification or capture employed the immunoSEQ multiplex PCR assay. This immuneACCESS table, as held by TCRdb, lists in-frame sequences with V and J called but not all clones. Of the missing ones, under half trace to an unresolved V gene in checked studies; the others have no known cause. The sample includes some 96,000 clones, with over 80% observed a single time. 1.9% of the sample is in the top ten clones. Germline trimming: 4 bases from V, 7 bases from J; junction bases outside gene matches: 6. The germline V gene gives CDR1 as MNHNS and CDR2 as SASEGT. The CDR3 sequence holds 16 residues, the cysteine and phenylalanine included. Just CDR3 DNA is preserved here, 48 bases in frame from base 1.

The sequence is built from TRBV6-1 and TRBJ2-1; the junction holds 14 bases that match TRBD2. This receptor was taken from a female donor with multiple sclerosis, enrolled in a pregnancy study. Material: peripheral blood, obtained after pregnancy. The CDR3 has the sequence CASSGRLAGGGNEQFF. The nucleotides read TGTGCCAGCAGTGGGCGACTAGCGGGAGGGGGGAATGAGCAGTTCTTC.